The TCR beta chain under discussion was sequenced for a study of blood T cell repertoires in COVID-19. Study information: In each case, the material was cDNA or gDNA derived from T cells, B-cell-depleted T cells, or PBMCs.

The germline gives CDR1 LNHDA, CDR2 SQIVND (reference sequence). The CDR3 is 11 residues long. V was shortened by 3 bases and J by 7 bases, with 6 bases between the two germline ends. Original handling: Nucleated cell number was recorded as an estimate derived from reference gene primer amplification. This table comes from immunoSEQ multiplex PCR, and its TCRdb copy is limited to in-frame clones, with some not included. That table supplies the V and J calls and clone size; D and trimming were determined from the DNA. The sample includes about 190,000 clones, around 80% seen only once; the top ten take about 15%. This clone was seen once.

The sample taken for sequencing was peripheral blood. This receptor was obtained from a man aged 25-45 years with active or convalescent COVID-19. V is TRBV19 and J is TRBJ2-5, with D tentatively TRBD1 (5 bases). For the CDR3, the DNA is TGTGCCAGTAGTATTGGGGCGACCCAGTACTTC. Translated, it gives CASSIGATQYF.